In this sample, the clone carrying this TCR beta chain turned up many times. TCRdb itself ran the RT-PCR reads through MiXCR, one entry per CDR3 protein. The sample consists of 450,000 to 700,000 distinct CDR3 sequences, 11% to 15% of them appearing once. This sample was included in a study of response to subunit inactivated influenza vaccine. CDR3 length: 14 residues. The junction had 6 bases not matched to a gene; V was cut back by 3 bases and J by 5 bases. The sequencing used PBMCs from blood, collected approximately 12 days after vaccination. V gene TRBV12-3 or TRBV12-4 combines with J gene TRBJ2-5, with TRBD2 matching 7 bases. The receptor's source is a middle-aged man who received an inactivated influenza vaccine. CDR3 amino acids: CASSFATSRETQYF. The CDR3 DNA reads as TGTGCCAGCAGTTTTGCGACTAGCCGGGAGACCCAGTACTTC.